This is a list of T cell receptor beta chains from one sample in a study of T cells in Graves' hyperthyroidism and ophthalmopathy. Each CDR3 protein is one row after TCRdb ran MiXCR on the multiplex PCR reads. The sample has 530,000 or so distinct CDR3 sequences, about 24% seen once. Sequencing used blood. The receptors derive from a woman under 40 with Graves' ophthalmopathy. CDR3s leave out the opening cysteine and the closing phenylalanine or tryptophan. The order of the fields is J gene, V gene, CDR3 protein.

TRBJ2-5,TRBV20-1,SETGSIQETQY
TRBJ1-1,TRBV6-5,ASSYRGHTEAF
TRBJ2-7,TRBV10-3,AISVRTDLGQY
TRBJ1-5,TRBV20-1,SARPYRQAPQH
TRBJ1-5,TRBV28,ASRRGTGTNQPQH
TRBJ1-1,TRBV2,ASSEGTGRSTEAF
TRBJ2-4,TRBV28,ASSFVGAKNIKY
TRBJ2-7,TRBV20-1,SAPRREYEQY
TRBJ2-6,TRBV27,ASSSGQNSGANVLT
TRBJ2-7,TRBV11-3,ASSSRAPKAGDYPYEQY
TRBJ2-2,TRBV7-2,ASSHTDRGSGDLF
TRBJ1-1,TRBV6-2/TRBV6-3,ASSKFGSRTNTEAF
TRBJ2-7,TRBV5-1,ASSRDNNPYEQY
TRBJ1-2,TRBV12-3/TRBV12-4,ASSLSAQPGYGYT
TRBJ1-1,TRBV6-5,ASSYSLAGNTEAF
TRBJ2-5,TRBV9,ASRTDRGRRETQY
TRBJ2-2,TRBV12-3/TRBV12-4,ASFPDRGAGTGELF
TRBJ2-7,TRBV4-2,ASSQATSGSTEQY
TRBJ1-5,TRBV6-5,ASSSTVAGKGNQPQH
TRBJ1-2,TRBV29-1,SVEATRSGYT
TRBJ2-7,TRBV5-1,ASSLTGTVVLGEQY
TRBJ1-1,TRBV11-2,ASSPIGGWGGMNTEAF
TRBJ2-5,TRBV20-1,SASQGSSGGVQETQY
TRBJ1-3,TRBV25-1,ASLQPLGQRSGNTIY
TRBJ2-7,TRBV5-1,ASSLGYLSYEQY
TRBJ2-2,TRBV2,ASSGQGAITGELF
TRBJ2-5,TRBV28,ASSLVGGGIFYKETQY
TRBJ1-2,TRBV6-2/TRBV6-3,ASSYSTPRDYGYT
TRBJ1-6,TRBV6-5,ASSYSTGGGSPLH
TRBJ2-5,TRBV6-1,ASSENGVQETQY
TRBJ2-5,TRBV3-1,ASSLLAGASDYQETQY
TRBJ2-7,TRBV10-3,AISGTSGSFEQY
TRBJ1-1,TRBV5-5,ASSTWGTTEAF
TRBJ2-2,TRBV6-5,ASSILAGGGAGELF
TRBJ2-7,TRBV5-6,ASSYGQSSYEQY
TRBJ1-2,TRBV7-3,ASSLRGQDLSDGYT
TRBJ2-5,TRBV11-2,ASSLEYGRGRYQETQY
TRBJ2-5,TRBV29-1,SIQALAGGQETQY
TRBJ1-1,TRBV6-1,ASSRGTGGEAL
TRBJ1-5,TRBV6-1,ARPGRNQPQH
TRBJ2-7,TRBV20-1,SVKPGTKSSYEQY
TRBJ1-1,TRBV19,ASRSDRGRNTEAF
TRBJ1-5,TRBV7-2,ASSLKGQGNQPQH
TRBJ1-2,TRBV28,ASTFLPDTIYGYT
TRBJ2-7,TRBV12-3/TRBV12-4,ATSGQGEYEQY
TRBJ2-5,TRBV20-1,SARALAGGQETQY
TRBJ2-7,TRBV20-1,SAIARGVSYEQY
TRBJ2-7,TRBV5-1,ASSLVVGNEQY
TRBJ2-7,TRBV5-5,ASSLVQVDEQY
TRBJ1-1,TRBV11-2,ASSLGTTKNTEAF
TRBJ2-5,TRBV6-5,ASRNRGVETQY
TRBJ2-5,TRBV7-9,ASSSPPVQETQY
TRBJ2-7,TRBV3-1,ASSQPRDGSYEQY
TRBJ1-2,TRBV6-1,ASRARDPLNYGYT
TRBJ1-5,TRBV6-1,ASSTAGPQPQH
TRBJ2-7,TRBV29-1,SVGLASGRYEQY
TRBJ2-2,TRBV12-3/TRBV12-4,ASSLAPGGGGELF